This paragraph covers one T cell receptor beta chain sequence. Sequencing was performed with immunoSEQ multiplex PCR; in TCRdb, only in-frame clones are kept and a portion is missing. The table has some 110,000 clones, around 90% seen once; the top ten hold approximately 3.8%. The data are from a study of PD-L1 blockade in urothelial cancer. Time point noted: peripheral blood 6 weeks after treatment start. The CDR3 covers 16 residues. The germline V gene encodes CDR1 SGHVS and CDR2 FQNEAQ. Trimming pared 1 base from V and 3 bases from J, leaving 15 bases between. The starting material was PBMCs, obtained around atezolizumab (anti-PD-L1) treatment. The rearrangement links TRBV7-8 to TRBJ1-2, with D possibly being TRBD1 (6 bases). This clonotype was sampled from a man in his fifties or sixties with urothelial cancer. The CDR3 DNA sequence: TGTGCCAGCAGCTTAGGAGTGGGGGCTATGGACTATGGCTACACCTTC. As protein: CASSLGVGAMDYGYTF.